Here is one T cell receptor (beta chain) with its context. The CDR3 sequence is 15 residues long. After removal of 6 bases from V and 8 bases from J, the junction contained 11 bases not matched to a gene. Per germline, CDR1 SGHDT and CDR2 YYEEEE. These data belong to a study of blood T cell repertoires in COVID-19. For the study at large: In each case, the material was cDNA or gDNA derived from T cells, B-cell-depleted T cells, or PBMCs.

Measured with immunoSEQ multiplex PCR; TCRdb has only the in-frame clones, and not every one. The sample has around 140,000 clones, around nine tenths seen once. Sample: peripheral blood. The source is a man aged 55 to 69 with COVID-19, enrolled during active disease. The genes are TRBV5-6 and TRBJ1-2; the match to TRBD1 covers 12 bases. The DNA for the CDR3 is TGTGCCAGCAATGCCGGGACAGGGGGCGCTCGGGGCTACACCTTC. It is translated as CASNAGTGGARGYTF.